This note documents a single T cell receptor (beta chain) sequence. Antigen: not known. Libraries were prepared by immunoSEQ multiplex PCR; TCRdb keeps only in-frame clonotypes and omits some of them. Of approximately 39,000 clones in the sample, roughly 78% are singletons; the top ten hold 7% to 8.5%. Cyclophosphamide on days +3 and +4 followed busulfan-fludarabine conditioning and a marrow graft. This sample was included in a study of T cells after posttransplantation cyclophosphamide. Findings of the study overall: Later post-transplant blood repertoires were often dominated by donor CD8+ memory clones. After PTCy, TRB diversity resembled that of CNI/methotrexate controls. Blood and skin or GI T cell repertoires showed limited TRB overlap.

From germline, CDR1 is SGDLS and CDR2 YYNGEE. The length of the CDR3 is 13 residues. V was trimmed by 0 bases and J by 5 bases, leaving 8 bases between them. The starting material was CD4+ T cells sorted from blood, obtained 1,700 to 2,000 days after a stem cell transplant with posttransplant cyclophosphamide. This TCR came from a female patient in her thirties or forties who received an allogeneic stem cell transplant from a related donor, was CMV-positive, and had no GVHD. A share of the T cells may be of graft donor origin. This chain uses TRBV9 with TRBJ1-2, with unresolved D. DNA of the CDR3: TGTGCCAGCAGCGTAGGACAACTGTATGGCTACACCTTC. It yields the protein CASSVGQLYGYTF.